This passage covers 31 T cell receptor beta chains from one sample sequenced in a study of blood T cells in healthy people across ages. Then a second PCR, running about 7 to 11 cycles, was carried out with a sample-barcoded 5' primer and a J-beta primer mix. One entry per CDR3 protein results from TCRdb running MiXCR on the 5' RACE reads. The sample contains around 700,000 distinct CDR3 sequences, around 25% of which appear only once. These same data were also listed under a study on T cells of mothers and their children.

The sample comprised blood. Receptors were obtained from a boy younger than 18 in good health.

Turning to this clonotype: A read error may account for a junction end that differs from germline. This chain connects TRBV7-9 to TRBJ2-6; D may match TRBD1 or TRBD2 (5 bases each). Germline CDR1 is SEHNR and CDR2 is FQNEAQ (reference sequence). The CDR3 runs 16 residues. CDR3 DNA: TGTGCCAGCAGCTCGAGGGTCCGCTCTGGGGCCAACGTCCTGGCTTTC. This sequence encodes CASSSRVRSGANVLAF.

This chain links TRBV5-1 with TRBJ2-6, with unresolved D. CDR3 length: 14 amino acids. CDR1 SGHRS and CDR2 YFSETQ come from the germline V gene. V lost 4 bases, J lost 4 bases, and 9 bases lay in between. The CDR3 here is CASSGVAGANVLTF. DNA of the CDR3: TGCGCCAGCAGCGGAGTAGCCGGGGCCAACGTCCTGACTTTC. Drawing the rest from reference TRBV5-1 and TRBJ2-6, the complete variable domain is KAGVTQTPRYLIKTRGQQVTLSCSPISGHRSVSWYQQTPGQGLQFLFEYFSETQRNKGNFPGRFSGRQFSNSRSEMNVSTLELGDSALYLCASSGVAGANVLTFGAGSRLTVL.

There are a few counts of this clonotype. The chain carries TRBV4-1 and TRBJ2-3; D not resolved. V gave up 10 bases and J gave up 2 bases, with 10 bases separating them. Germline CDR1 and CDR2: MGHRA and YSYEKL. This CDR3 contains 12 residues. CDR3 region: CATRDHTDTQYF. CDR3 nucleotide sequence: TGCGCCACCAGAGACCACACAGATACGCAGTATTTT.

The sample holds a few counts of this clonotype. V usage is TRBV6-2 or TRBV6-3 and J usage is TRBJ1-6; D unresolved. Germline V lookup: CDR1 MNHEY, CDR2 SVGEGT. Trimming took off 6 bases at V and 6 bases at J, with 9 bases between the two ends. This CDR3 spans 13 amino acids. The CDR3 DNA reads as TGTGCCAGCAGCCCACCCGGTAATTCACCCCTCCACTTT. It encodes CASSPPGNSPLHF.

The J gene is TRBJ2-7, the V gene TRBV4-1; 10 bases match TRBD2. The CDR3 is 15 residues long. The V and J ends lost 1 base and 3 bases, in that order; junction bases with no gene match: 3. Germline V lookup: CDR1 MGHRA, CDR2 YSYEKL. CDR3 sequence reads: CASSQVPSGSYEQYF. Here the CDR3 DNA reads TGCGCCAGCAGCCAAGTTCCTAGCGGGAGCTACGAGCAGTACTTC.

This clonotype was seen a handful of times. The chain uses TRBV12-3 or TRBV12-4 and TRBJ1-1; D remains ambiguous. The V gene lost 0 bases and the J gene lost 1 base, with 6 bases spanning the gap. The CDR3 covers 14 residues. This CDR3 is CASSLASANTEAFF. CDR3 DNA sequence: TGTGCCAGCAGTTTAGCGTCGGCGAACACTGAAGCTTTCTTT.

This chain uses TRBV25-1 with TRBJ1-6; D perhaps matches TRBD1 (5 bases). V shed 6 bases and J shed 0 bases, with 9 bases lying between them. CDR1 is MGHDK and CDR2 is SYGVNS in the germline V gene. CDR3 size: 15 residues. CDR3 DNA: TGTGCCAGCAGGGGGCTTAACTCCTATAATTCACCCCTCCACTTT. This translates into CASRGLNSYNSPLHF.

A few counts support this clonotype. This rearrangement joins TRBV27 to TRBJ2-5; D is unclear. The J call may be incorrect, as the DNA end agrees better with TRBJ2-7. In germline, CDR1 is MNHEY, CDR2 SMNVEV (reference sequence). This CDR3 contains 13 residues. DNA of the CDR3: TGTGCCAGCAGTCCCCTAAGCTCCTACGAGCAGTACTTC. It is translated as CASSPLSSYEQYF.

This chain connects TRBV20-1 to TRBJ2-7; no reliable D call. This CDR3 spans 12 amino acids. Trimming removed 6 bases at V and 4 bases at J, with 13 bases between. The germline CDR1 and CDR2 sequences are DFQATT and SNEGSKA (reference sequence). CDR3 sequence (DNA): TGCAGTGCCGGACGGCGGAGTTACGAGCAGTACTTC. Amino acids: CSAGRRSYEQYF.

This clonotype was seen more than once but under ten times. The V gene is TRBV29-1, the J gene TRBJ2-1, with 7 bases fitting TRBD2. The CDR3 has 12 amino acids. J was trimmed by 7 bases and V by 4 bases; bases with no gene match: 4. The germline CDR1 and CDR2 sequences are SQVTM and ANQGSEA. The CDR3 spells CSVGGGSNEQFF. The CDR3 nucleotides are TGCAGCGTTGGGGGGGGGTCGAATGAGCAGTTCTTC.

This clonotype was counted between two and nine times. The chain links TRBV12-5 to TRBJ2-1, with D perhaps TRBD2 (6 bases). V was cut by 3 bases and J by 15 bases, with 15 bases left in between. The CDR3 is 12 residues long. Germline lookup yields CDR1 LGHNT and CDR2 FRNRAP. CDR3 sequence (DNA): TGTGCTAGTGGTTTTAGACTAGGAGTTCTGTTCTTC. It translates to CASGFRLGVLFF.

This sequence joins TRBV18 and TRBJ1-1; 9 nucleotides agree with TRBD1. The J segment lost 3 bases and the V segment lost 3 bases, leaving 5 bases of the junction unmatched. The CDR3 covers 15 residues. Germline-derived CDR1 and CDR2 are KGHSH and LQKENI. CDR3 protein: CASSPAGQGDTEAFF. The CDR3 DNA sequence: TGTGCCAGCTCACCTGCGGGACAGGGAGACACTGAAGCTTTCTTT.

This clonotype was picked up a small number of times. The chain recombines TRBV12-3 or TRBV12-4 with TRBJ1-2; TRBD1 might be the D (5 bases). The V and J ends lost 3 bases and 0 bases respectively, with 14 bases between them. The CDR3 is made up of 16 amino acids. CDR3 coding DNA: TGTGCCAGCAGTTTTGGCCCTGGGGGGGCTAACTATGGCTACACCTTC. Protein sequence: CASSFGPGGANYGYTF.

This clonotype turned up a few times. This CDR3 reads CASSGSSSYNEQFF. Here the CDR3 DNA reads TGTGCCAGCAGCGGGAGCAGCTCCTACAATGAGCAGTTCTTC. V and J are TRBV12-3 or TRBV12-4 and TRBJ2-1; D possibly corresponds to TRBD2 (6 bases). Trimming removed 6 bases at V and 0 bases at J, with 9 bases between. CDR3 length: 14 residues.

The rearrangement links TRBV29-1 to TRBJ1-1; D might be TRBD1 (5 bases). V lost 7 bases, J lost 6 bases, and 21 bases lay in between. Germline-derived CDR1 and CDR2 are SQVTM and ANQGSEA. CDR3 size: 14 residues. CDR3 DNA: TGCAGCGCCGTCCTTGGGACGGCTGGGGCTGAAGCTTTCTTT. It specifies CSAVLGTAGAEAFF.

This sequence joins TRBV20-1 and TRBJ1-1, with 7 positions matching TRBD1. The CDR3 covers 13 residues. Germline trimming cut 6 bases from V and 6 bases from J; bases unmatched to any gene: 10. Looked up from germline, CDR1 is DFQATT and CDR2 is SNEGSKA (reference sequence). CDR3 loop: CSASQGDGSEAFF. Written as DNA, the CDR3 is TGCAGTGCCAGTCAGGGGGACGGCTCTGAAGCTTTCTTT.

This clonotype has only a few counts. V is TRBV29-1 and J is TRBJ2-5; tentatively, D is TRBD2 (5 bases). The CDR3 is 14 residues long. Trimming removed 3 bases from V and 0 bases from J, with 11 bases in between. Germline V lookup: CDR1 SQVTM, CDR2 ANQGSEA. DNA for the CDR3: TGCAGCGTTGATGCGCGGGTAGACCAAGAGACCCAGTACTTC. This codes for CSVDARVDQETQYF.

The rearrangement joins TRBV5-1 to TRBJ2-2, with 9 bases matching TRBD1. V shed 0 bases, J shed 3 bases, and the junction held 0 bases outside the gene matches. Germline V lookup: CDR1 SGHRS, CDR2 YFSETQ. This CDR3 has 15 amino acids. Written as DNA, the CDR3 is TGCGCCAGCAGCTTGGGGACAGGGGACACCGGGGAGCTGTTTTTT. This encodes CASSLGTGDTGELFF.

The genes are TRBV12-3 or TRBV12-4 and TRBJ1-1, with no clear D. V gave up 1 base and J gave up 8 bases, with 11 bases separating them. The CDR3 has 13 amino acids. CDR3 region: CASSLGFTTEAFF. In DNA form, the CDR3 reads TGTGCCAGCAGTTTAGGATTCACAACCGAAGCTTTCTTT.

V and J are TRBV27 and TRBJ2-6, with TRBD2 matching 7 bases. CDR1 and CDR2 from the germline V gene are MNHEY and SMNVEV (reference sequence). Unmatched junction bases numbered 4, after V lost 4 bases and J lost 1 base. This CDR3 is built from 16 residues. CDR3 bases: TGTGCCAGCAGTTCCGGGAGGCCTTCTGGGGCCAACGTCCTGACTTTC. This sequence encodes CASSSGRPSGANVLTF.

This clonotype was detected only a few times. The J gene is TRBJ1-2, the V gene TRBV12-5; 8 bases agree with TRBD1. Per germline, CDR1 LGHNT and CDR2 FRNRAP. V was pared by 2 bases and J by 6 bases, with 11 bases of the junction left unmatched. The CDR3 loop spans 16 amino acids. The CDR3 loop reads CASGLIPFDRGDGYTF. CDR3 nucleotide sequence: TGTGCTAGTGGTTTGATCCCCTTCGACAGGGGAGATGGCTACACCTTC.

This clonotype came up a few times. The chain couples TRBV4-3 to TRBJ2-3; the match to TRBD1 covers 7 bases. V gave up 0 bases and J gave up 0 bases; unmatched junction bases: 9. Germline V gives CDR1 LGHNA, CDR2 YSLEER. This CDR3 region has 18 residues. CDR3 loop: CASSQDRSEGASTDTQYF. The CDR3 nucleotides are TGCGCCAGCAGCCAAGATAGGAGTGAGGGGGCTAGCACAGATACGCAGTATTTT.

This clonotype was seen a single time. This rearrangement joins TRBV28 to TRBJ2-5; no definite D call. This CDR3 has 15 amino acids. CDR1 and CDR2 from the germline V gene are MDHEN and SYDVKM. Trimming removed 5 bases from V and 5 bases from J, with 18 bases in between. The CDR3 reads CASSPPRLVAETQYF. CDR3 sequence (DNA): TGTGCCAGCAGTCCGCCCCGCTTAGTTGCGGAGACCCAGTACTTC.

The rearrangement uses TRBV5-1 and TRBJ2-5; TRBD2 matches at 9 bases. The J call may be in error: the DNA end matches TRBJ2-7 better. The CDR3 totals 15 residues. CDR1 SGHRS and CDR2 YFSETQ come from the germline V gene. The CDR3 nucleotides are TGCGCCAGCAGCTTGGATAGCGGGAGAAGTAACGAGCAGTACTTC. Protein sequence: CASSLDSGRSNEQYF.

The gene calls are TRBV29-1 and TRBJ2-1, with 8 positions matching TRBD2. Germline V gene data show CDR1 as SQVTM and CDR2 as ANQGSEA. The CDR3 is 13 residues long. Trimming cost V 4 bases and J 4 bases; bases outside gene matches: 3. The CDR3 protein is CSVGVAGYNEQFF. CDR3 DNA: TGCAGCGTTGGAGTAGCGGGGTACAATGAGCAGTTCTTC.

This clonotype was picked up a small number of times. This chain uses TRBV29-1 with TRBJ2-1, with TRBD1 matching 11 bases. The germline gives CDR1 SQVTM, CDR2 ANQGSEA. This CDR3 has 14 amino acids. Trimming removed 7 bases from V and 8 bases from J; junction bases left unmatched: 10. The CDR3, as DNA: TGCAGCGCCTACCCCGGGACAGGGGGATATGAGCAGTTCTTC. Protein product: CSAYPGTGGYEQFF.

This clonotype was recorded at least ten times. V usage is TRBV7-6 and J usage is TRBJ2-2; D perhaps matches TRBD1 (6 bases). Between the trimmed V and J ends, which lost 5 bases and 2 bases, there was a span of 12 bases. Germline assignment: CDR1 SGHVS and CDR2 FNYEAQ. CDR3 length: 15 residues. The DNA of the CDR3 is TGTGCCAGCAGCCCAGGACAGTTAAACACCGGGGAGCTGTTTTTT. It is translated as CASSPGQLNTGELFF.

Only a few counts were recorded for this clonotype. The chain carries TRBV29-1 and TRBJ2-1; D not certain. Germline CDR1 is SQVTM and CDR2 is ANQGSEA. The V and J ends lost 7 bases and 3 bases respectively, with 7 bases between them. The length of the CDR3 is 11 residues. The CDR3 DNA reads TGCAGCGGTAGTATCTACAATGAGCAGTTCTTC. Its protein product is CSGSIYNEQFF.

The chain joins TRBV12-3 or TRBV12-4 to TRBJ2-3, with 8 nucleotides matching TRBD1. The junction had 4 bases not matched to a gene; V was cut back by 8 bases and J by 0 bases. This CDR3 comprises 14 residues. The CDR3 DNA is TGTGCCAGCGGCAGGGGGCAGAGCACAGATACGCAGTATTTT. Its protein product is CASGRGQSTDTQYF.

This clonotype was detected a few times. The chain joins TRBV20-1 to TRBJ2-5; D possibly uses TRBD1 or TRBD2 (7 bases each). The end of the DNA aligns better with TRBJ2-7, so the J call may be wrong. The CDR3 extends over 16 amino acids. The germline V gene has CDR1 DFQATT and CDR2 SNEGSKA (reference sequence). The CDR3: CSARRQGGSASYEQYF. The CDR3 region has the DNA TGCAGTGCTCGAAGGCAGGGGGGGTCTGCGTCCTACGAGCAGTACTTC.

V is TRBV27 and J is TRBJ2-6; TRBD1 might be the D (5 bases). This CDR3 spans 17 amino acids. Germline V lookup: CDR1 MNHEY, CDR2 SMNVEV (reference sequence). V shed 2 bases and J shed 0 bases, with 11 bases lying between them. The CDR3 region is CASSLITGASGANVLTF. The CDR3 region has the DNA TGTGCCAGCAGTTTAATTACAGGAGCCTCTGGGGCCAACGTCCTGACTTTC. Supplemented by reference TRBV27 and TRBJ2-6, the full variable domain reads EAQVTQNPRYLITVTGKKLTVTCSQNMNHEYMSWYRQDPGLGLRQIYYSMNVEVTDKGDVPEGYKVSRKEKRNFPLILESPSPNQTSLYFCASSLITGASGANVLTFGAGSRLTVL.